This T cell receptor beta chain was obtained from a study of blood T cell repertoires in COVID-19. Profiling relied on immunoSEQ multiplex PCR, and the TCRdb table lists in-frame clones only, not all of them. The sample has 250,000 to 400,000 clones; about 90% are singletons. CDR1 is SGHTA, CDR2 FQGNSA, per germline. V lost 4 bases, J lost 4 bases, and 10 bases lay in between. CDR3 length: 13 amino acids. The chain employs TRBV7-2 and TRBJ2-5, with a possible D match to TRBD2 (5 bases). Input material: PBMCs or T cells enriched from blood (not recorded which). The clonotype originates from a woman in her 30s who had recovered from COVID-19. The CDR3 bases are TGTGCCAGCAGCTACCTAGAGGGAGAGACCCAGTACTTC. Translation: CASSYLEGETQYF.